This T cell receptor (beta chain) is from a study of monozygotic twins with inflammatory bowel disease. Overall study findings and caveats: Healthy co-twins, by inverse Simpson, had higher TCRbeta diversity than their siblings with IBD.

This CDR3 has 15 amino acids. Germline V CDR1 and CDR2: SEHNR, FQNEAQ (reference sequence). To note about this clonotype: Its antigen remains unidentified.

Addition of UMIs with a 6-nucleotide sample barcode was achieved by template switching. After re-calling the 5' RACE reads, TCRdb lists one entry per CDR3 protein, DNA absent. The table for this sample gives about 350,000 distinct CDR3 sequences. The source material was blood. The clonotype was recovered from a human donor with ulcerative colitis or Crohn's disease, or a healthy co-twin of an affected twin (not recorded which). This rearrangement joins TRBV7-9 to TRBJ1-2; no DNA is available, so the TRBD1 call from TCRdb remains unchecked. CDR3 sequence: CASSDLQAEGYGYTF.